The 10 T cell receptor beta chains listed next were all sequenced from one sample in a study of cytomegalovirus exposure and HLA in healthy donors. Primers included in the PCR were 60 Vbeta and 13 Jbeta primers. Sequencing used immunoSEQ multiplex PCR; TCRdb keeps in-frame clones, though not all of them. Reported are about 40,000 clones; the ten largest clones contain about 1.7%. The sequenced sample consisted of PBMCs. The receptor set was obtained from a woman aged 30 to 39 in good health and CMV-seronegative.

This chain uses TRBV4-1 with TRBJ2-1, with D possibly being TRBD2 (5 bases). V gave up 5 bases and J gave up 4 bases, with 18 bases separating them. The length of the CDR3 is 16 residues. In germline, CDR1 is MGHRA, CDR2 YSYEKL. CDR3 amino acids: CASSGLRDREYNEQFF. The CDR3 bases are TGCGCCAGCAGCGGACTGCGAGACCGAGAGTACAATGAGCAGTTCTTC.

The rearrangement links TRBV6-5 to TRBJ1-2; 10 bases are shared with TRBD1. This CDR3 contains 11 residues. V lost 8 bases and J lost 7; bases outside the gene matches: 1. Germline CDR1 MNHEY, CDR2 SVGAGI. The CDR3 loop is CASGDRGGYTF. CDR3 in DNA: TGTGCCAGCGGGGACAGGGGTGGCTACACCTTC.

The chain joins TRBV28 to TRBJ2-7, with D hard to call. Germline lookup yields CDR1 MDHEN and CDR2 SYDVKM. The length of the CDR3 is 12 residues. Trimming removed 2 bases at V and 2 bases at J, with 4 bases between. CDR3 protein: CASSLNTYEQYF. CDR3 in DNA: TGTGCCAGCAGTTTAAACACCTACGAGCAGTACTTC.

The chain links TRBV5-4 to TRBJ2-3; 9 nucleotides match TRBD1. CDR1 and CDR2 (germline): SGHNT, YYREEE (reference sequence). The junction had 5 bases not matched to a gene; V was cut back by 4 bases and J by 2 bases. The CDR3 loop spans 15 amino acids. DNA for the CDR3: TGTGCCAGCAGCATCGGACAGGGGACCACAGATACGCAGTATTTT. This translates into CASSIGQGTTDTQYF.

The chain employs TRBV27 and TRBJ1-1; D is perhaps TRBD1 (6 bases). Looked up from germline, CDR1 is MNHEY and CDR2 is SMNVEV (reference sequence). V was trimmed by 3 bases and J by 6 bases, leaving 11 bases between them. CDR3 length equals 13 residues. In nucleotides, the CDR3 is TGTGCCAGCAGTTTCAGGGGCGGCGCTGAAGCTTTCTTT. Translation gives CASSFRGGAEAFF.

The chain joins TRBV10-3 to TRBJ2-1; 12 nucleotides match TRBD2. The junction had 2 bases not matched to a gene; V was cut back by 7 bases and J by 4 bases. Germline V gene lookup returns CDR1 ENHRY and CDR2 SYGVKD. This CDR3 has 14 residues. The CDR3 here is CAIMGTSGYNEQFF. DNA for the CDR3: TGTGCCATCATGGGGACTAGCGGGTACAATGAGCAGTTCTTC.

The CDR3 loop is CASSSGLAGTDTQYF. The CDR3 nucleotides are TGCGCCAGCAGCTCCGGACTAGCGGGAACAGATACGCAGTATTTT. This chain uses TRBV5-1 with TRBJ2-3, with TRBD2 identical over 12 bases. This CDR3 is 15 amino acids long. The V gene's germline CDR1 is SGHRS and CDR2 YFSETQ. V lost 3 bases to trimming and J lost 3 bases; unmatched junction nucleotides: 2.

The genes are TRBV5-1 and TRBJ1-1, with TRBD1 matching over 7 bases. The CDR3 sequence is 18 residues long. Germline CDR1 and CDR2: SGHRS and YFSETQ. V lost 8 bases and J lost 3; bases outside the gene matches: 22. The CDR3 here is CASQRRDRRPHEDTEAFF. The CDR3 nucleotides are TGCGCCAGTCAACGCCGGGACAGACGACCCCATGAGGACACTGAAGCTTTCTTT. The whole variable domain, remainder taken from reference TRBV5-1 and TRBJ1-1, is KAGVTQTPRYLIKTRGQQVTLSCSPISGHRSVSWYQQTPGQGLQFLFEYFSETQRNKGNFPGRFSGRQFSNSRSEMNVSTLELGDSALYLCASQRRDRRPHEDTEAFFGQGTRLTVV.

The J gene is TRBJ2-7, the V gene TRBV29-1; 11 nucleotides align to TRBD2. This CDR3 region has 15 residues. V dropped 3 bases and J dropped 3; count of bases not matched to a gene: 7. CDR1 is SQVTM and CDR2 is ANQGSEA in the germline V gene. The chain's CDR3 is CSVDSSGTSGYEQYF. CDR3 bases: TGCAGCGTTGATTCTTCCGGGACTAGCGGCTACGAGCAGTACTTC.

The chain carries TRBV6-5 and TRBJ1-1; weak D call: TRBD1 (6 bases). The V end lost 4 bases, the J end lost 0 bases, and 9 bases lay between the germline ends. This CDR3 contains 14 residues. In germline, CDR1 is MNHEY, CDR2 SVGAGI. The CDR3 reads CASSWGGMNTEAFF. The CDR3 DNA reads as TGTGCCAGCAGTTGGGGGGGCATGAACACTGAAGCTTTCTTT.